A selection of T cell receptor beta chains follows, all from one sample in a study of blood T cell repertoires in COVID-19. Assay used: immunoSEQ multiplex PCR; TCRdb lists only in-frame clones, some missing. The sample records 150,000 to 200,000 clones, around 93% being singletons. Specimen: peripheral blood. These receptors came from a man aged 30 to 39 with COVID-19, enrolled during active disease. Both conserved end residues are part of each CDR3. D genes are given only for firm matches. Rows give clone size only sometimes, using once, few, many, or a class for an expanded clone.

d_call cdr3_length j_call clone_size v_call cdr3_nt cdr3_aa
TRBD1 17 TRBJ1-1 few TRBV9 TGTGCCAGCAGCGTAGAGGAAACAGGGGTTGGGAACACTGAAGCTTTCTTT CASSVEETGVGNTEAFF
. 14 TRBJ1-2 . TRBV28 TGTGCCAGCAGTGGGGAGCGGGCGTCCTATGGCTACACCTTC CASSGERASYGYTF
TRBD1 16 TRBJ1-6 . TRBV4-1 TGCGCCAGCAGCTACGGTTTTAAGACAGGGTGGTCACCCCTCCACTTT CASSYGFKTGWSPLHF
. 12 TRBJ1-2 . TRBV12-3/TRBV12-4 TGTGCCAGCAGTTTTTCAGGGGTCGACTACACCTTC CASSFSGVDYTF
TRBD1 16 TRBJ2-1 . TRBV4-3 TGCGCCAGCAGCCAAGATCAAGGGACAGGGGGCAATGAGCAGTTCTTC CASSQDQGTGGNEQFF
. 14 TRBJ2-2 . TRBV5-1 TGCGCCAGCAGCACTACACGAAACACCGGGGAGCTGTTTTTT CASSTTRNTGELFF
. 15 TRBJ1-2 once TRBV6-8 TGTGCCAGCAGTTACCTATACAGGGAGAACTATGGCTACACCTTC CASSYLYRENYGYTF
. 14 TRBJ2-3 . TRBV7-3 TGTGCCAGCAGCTTAACGGGGCGCACAGATACGCAGTATTTT CASSLTGRTDTQYF
. 16 TRBJ1-3 few TRBV9 TGTGCCAGCAGTTACGGGAGGTGGGCGACAACGAACACCATATATTTT CASSYGRWATTNTIYF
TRBD1 14 TRBJ1-1 . TRBV4-1 TGCGCCAGCAGCCCGGGACAGGGGGCAACTGAAGCTTTCTTT CASSPGQGATEAFF
. 16 TRBJ1-1 . TRBV12-5 TGTGCTAGTGGTCCCCCGACAGCCCTTAGGAACACTGAAGCTTTCTTT CASGPPTALRNTEAFF
TRBD1 14 TRBJ2-2 . TRBV6-6 TGTGCCAGCTGCCGAGACAGGGACACCGGGGAGCTGTTTTTT CASCRDRDTGELFF
. 14 TRBJ1-2 . TRBV5-6 TGTGCCTCTGTGAGGACACGAGTCAACTATGGCTACACCTTC CASVRTRVNYGYTF
TRBD1 19 TRBJ1-5 . TRBV15 TGTGCCACCAGCAGATGGCCCTTTGACGACAGGGGAATGGTGGAGCCCCAGCATTTT CATSRWPFDDRGMVEPQHF
TRBD2 15 TRBJ2-1 once TRBV4-3 TGCGCCAGCAGCCAAGAGACTAGCTTCTACAATGAGCAGTTCTTC CASSQETSFYNEQFF
. 12 TRBJ1-2 . TRBV6-5 TGTGCCAGCAGTCCCGGGTTATATGGCTACACCTTC CASSPGLYGYTF
. 18 TRBJ2-7 . TRBV6-1 TGTGCCAGCAGTGAAACACGGGTGGGGGAGGCGAGCTCCTACGAGCAGTACTTC CASSETRVGEASSYEQYF
TRBD2 19 TRBJ2-3 . TRBV10-3 TGTGCCATCAGTGACGGGACTAGCGGGAATCTTGGGAGCACAGATACGCAGTATTTT CAISDGTSGNLGSTDTQYF
. 16 TRBJ1-4 . TRBV6-1 TGTGCCAGCAGTGCCGCCGGGACTGAAATAAATGAAAAACTGTTTTTT CASSAAGTEINEKLFF
TRBD2 18 TRBJ2-7 once TRBV27 TGTGCCAGCAGTCCAGGGACTAGCGGGAGGCCCAGCTCCTACGAGCAGTACTTC CASSPGTSGRPSSYEQYF
. 15 TRBJ2-5 . TRBV7-2 TGTGCCAGCAGCTCCCGCATGGGACTCCAAGAGACCCAGTACTTC CASSSRMGLQETQYF
. 12 TRBJ2-7 . TRBV19 TGTGCCAGTAGTATCAACAGCTACGAGCAGTACTTC CASSINSYEQYF
. 13 TRBJ2-1 once TRBV5-4 TGTGCCAGCGTGGGGGGGCGATACAATGAGCAGTTCTTC CASVGGRYNEQFF
TRBD1 14 TRBJ1-2 . TRBV5-4 TGTGCCAGCAGCTACGGACAGGGGGCAGTGGGCTACACCTTC CASSYGQGAVGYTF
. 15 TRBJ1-2 . TRBV7-3 TGTGCCAGCAGCTCGTACGCAAACGGGAGGAATGGCTACACCTTC CASSSYANGRNGYTF
TRBD1 14 TRBJ2-1 . TRBV2 TGTGCCGCTTTTACGGGACAGGGATTCAATGAGCAGTTCTTC CAAFTGQGFNEQFF
. 14 TRBJ1-2 . TRBV4-1 TGCGCCAGCAGCCAGGGGCTGGTAGGGAATGGCTACACCTTC CASSQGLVGNGYTF
. 17 TRBJ2-2 . TRBV15 TGTGCCACCAGCAGAGATTTCAGGGGTCCGAACACCGGGGAGCTGTTTTTT CATSRDFRGPNTGELFF
TRBD1 17 TRBJ2-1 . TRBV28 TGTGCCAGCAGTTTGTTAGCCGGGACAGGGATCTACAATGAGCAGTTCTTC CASSLLAGTGIYNEQFF
. 14 TRBJ1-5 . TRBV28 TGTGCCAGCAGGACGACATATAGCAATCAGCCCCAGCATTTT CASRTTYSNQPQHF
TRBD2 17 TRBJ2-1 . TRBV28 TGTGCCAGCAGTTTAGTGAAGAGCGGGAGGACCTACAATGAGCAGTTCTTC CASSLVKSGRTYNEQFF
. 16 TRBJ2-7 few TRBV6-2/TRBV6-3 TGTGCCAGCAGTTACCGTCCCCGCTCCCTCCACCGGGAGCAGTACTTC CASSYRPRSLHREQYF
TRBD1 15 TRBJ1-2 . TRBV5-1 TGCGCCAGCTCCTTAGGGGGCACCGCTAACTATGGCTACACCTTC CASSLGGTANYGYTF
. 14 TRBJ2-1 . TRBV7-6 TGTGCCAGCAGCTTAGCGGGGGGTGGGAATGAGCAGTTCTTC CASSLAGGGNEQFF
TRBD2 14 TRBJ2-2 once TRBV7-3 TGTGCCAGCAGCTTACTAGCGGGGGTCGGGGAGCTGTTTTTT CASSLLAGVGELFF
. 17 TRBJ2-2 . TRBV28 TGTGCCAGCAGTTTATTAACCTGGACGGGAAACACCGGGGAGCTGTTTTTT CASSLLTWTGNTGELFF
. 13 TRBJ2-7 . TRBV12-3/TRBV12-4 TGTGCCAGCAGCCGGGGAAATCCCTACGAGCAGTACTTC CASSRGNPYEQYF
. 14 TRBJ2-7 . TRBV11-1 TGTGCCAGCAGCTTATCTACAGCCTCCTACGAGCAGTACTTC CASSLSTASYEQYF
. 13 TRBJ1-1 . TRBV18 TGTGCCAGTTTACGCACTCAGAACACTGAAGCTTTCTTT CASLRTQNTEAFF
. 16 TRBJ2-3 . TRBV4-1 TGCGCCAGCAGCCAAGAAGGACACCTTAGCACAGATACGCAGTATTTT CASSQEGHLSTDTQYF
TRBD2 15 TRBJ2-3 . TRBV7-2 TGTGCCAGCAGCGGACTAGCGGGTAGCACAGATACGCAGTATTTT CASSGLAGSTDTQYF
TRBD2 15 TRBJ2-1 . TRBV24-1 TGTGCCACCAGTGATGACCGCGGGGGCTACAATGAGCAGTTCTTC CATSDDRGGYNEQFF
. 17 TRBJ2-2 . TRBV7-2 TGTGCCAGCAGCTTAGCTAGGGGCCAGGGGAACACCGGGGAGCTGTTTTTT CASSLARGQGNTGELFF
. 14 TRBJ1-1 . TRBV5-1 TGCGCCAGCAGCTTTTTGGCGGAGAACACTGAAGCTTTCTTT CASSFLAENTEAFF
. 15 TRBJ1-1 . TRBV5-5 TGTGCCAGCAGCTTGCGTGGGAGGGGCCCAGCTGAAGCTTTCTTT CASSLRGRGPAEAFF
TRBD1 17 TRBJ2-7 . TRBV7-6 TGTGCCAGCAGCCCGAACGGGGTGCGACAGGGCTCCTACGAGCAGTACTTC CASSPNGVRQGSYEQYF
TRBD2 16 TRBJ2-3 . TRBV19 TGTGCCAGTAGTGCAGGGACTAGCGGGCACCGCGATACGCAGTATTTT CASSAGTSGHRDTQYF
. 14 TRBJ2-1 . TRBV7-9 TGTGCCAGCAGCACACATGCTAGGTTCAATGAGCAGTTCTTC CASSTHARFNEQFF
TRBD1 15 TRBJ1-6 . TRBV6-5 TGTGCCACCAAATACGCGGGACAGGGAGAAAGAACCCTCCACTTT CATKYAGQGERTLHF
TRBD1 14 TRBJ1-4 once TRBV7-2 TGTGCCAGCAGCGCGACAGGGCCTAATGAAAAACTGTTTTTT CASSATGPNEKLFF
TRBD2 15 TRBJ2-3 . TRBV10-3 TGTGCCATCAGTGAGGGACTAGCGGACACAGATACGCAGTATTTT CAISEGLADTDTQYF